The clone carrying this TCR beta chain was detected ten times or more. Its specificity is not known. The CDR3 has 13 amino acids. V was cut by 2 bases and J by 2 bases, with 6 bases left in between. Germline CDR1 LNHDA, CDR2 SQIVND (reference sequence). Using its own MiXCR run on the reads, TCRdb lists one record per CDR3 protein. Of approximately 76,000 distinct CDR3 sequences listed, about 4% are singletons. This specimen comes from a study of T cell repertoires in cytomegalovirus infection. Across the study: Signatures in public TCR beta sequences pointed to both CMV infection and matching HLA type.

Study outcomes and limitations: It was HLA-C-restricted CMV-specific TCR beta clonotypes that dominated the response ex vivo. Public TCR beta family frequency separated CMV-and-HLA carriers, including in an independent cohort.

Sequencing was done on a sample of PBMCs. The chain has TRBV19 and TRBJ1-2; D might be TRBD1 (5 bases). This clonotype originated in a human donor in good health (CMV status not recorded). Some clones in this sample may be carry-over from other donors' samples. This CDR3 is CASSIQGNYGYTF. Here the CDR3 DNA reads TGTGCCAGTAGTATACAGGGAAACTATGGCTACACCTTC.